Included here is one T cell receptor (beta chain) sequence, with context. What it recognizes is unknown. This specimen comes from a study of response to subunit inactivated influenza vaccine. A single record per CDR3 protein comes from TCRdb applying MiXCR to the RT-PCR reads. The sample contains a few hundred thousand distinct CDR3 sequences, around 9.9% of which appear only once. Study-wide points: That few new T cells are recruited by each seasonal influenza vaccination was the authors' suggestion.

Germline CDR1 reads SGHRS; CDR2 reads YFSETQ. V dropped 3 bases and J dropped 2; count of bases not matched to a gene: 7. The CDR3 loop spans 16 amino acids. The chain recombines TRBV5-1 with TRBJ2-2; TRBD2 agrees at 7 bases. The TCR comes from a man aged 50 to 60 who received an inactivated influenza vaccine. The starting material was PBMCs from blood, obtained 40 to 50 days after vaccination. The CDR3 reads CASSSTTSLNTGELFF. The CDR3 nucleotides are TGCGCCAGCAGCTCGACGACTAGCCTCAACACCGGGGAGCTGTTTTTT.